A selection of T cell receptor beta chains follows, all from one sample in a study of cytomegalovirus exposure and HLA in healthy donors. Some clones are missing from TCRdb's copy, which holds only in-frame ones; the method was immunoSEQ multiplex PCR. This table has 120,000 or so clones, around 87% appearing once. Sequenced sample: PBMCs. All receptors come from a man aged 35 to 55 in good health and CMV-seronegative. The CDR3 runs from the conserved cysteine through the conserved F or W. The D gene is left open where the match is weak. Part of the rows lack a size; the others show once, few, many or a class for expanded clones.

>TRBV6-5|-|few|TRBJ1-2
TGTGCCAGCAGTCCACAGAGCCTTTATGGCTACACCTTC
CASSPQSLYGYTF
>TRBV5-1|-|-|TRBJ2-3
TGCGCCAGCAGCCCTAGCACAGATACGCAGTATTTT
CASSPSTDTQYF
>TRBV30|-|-|TRBJ1-4
TGTGCCTGCCGCTCGGAGGGAGATGAAAAACTGTTTTTT
CACRSEGDEKLFF
>TRBV6-5|-|-|TRBJ2-3
TGTGCCAGCAGTTACTCTTCACGGACAGATACGCAGTATTTT
CASSYSSRTDTQYF
>TRBV27|-|-|TRBJ1-6
TGTGCCAGCAGTTCCGCGGCCCTACCCCTCCACTTT
CASSSAALPLHF
>TRBV5-1|-|-|TRBJ1-4
TGCGCCAGCAGCTCAACAGGAGGGTCTAATGAAAAACTGTTTTTT
CASSSTGGSNEKLFF
>TRBV2|TRBD1|-|TRBJ2-7
TGTGCCAGCGGGCCCGGGACAGACTACGAGCAGTACTTC
CASGPGTDYEQYF
>TRBV21-1|-|-|TRBJ1-1
TGTGCCAGCAGCGCCCAGGGGGCGCAGACTGAAGCTTTCTTT
CASSAQGAQTEAFF
>TRBV7-9|TRBD1|once|TRBJ1-5
TGTGCCAGCAGCTTAGGACAGGGTGGGCAGCCCCAGCATTTT
CASSLGQGGQPQHF
>TRBV5-8|-|-|TRBJ1-1
TGTGCCAGCAGCTTCCGGGTGCTCGGGAACACTGAAGCTTTCTTT
CASSFRVLGNTEAFF
>TRBV5-1|-|-|TRBJ2-4
TGCGCCAGCAGCTTTAACGAGGTATTAGCCAAAAACATTCAGTACTTC
CASSFNEVLAKNIQYF
>TRBV25-1|TRBD1|-|TRBJ1-5
TGTGCCAGCAGTGGTAACAGGGGGTTGCATTTT
CASSGNRGLHF
>TRBV13|-|-|TRBJ1-1
TGTGCCAGCAGCCTCCTCGCCCTCGGGGGGCGAAAAGCTTTCTTT
CASSLLALGGRKAFF
>TRBV9|-|few|TRBJ2-5
TGTGCCAGCAGTAAAGGACGGGGAGAGACCCAGTACTTC
CASSKGRGETQYF
>TRBV2|-|-|TRBJ2-3
TGTGCCAGCAGTGAAGAGGGCGGGAATACGCAGTATTTT
CASSEEGGNTQYF
>TRBV7-2|-|-|TRBJ2-5
TGTGCCAGCAGCTTGGACTTGGATAAAGAGACCCAGTACTTC
CASSLDLDKETQYF
>TRBV7-9|-|-|TRBJ1-1
TGTGCCAGCAGCTTAGCCATCGGTACGAACACTGAAGCTTTCTTT
CASSLAIGTNTEAFF
>TRBV5-8|-|-|TRBJ1-5
TGTGCCAGCAGCTTGTGGAGGGAGGTTCAGCCCCAGCATTTT
CASSLWREVQPQHF
>TRBV7-2|-|once|TRBJ2-7
TGTGCCAGCAGCTTTGGACGGGGGTCCTACGAGCAGTACTTC
CASSFGRGSYEQYF
>TRBV30|-|-|TRBJ2-2
TGTGCCTGGAGTGTACTCGCGGCCGGGGAGCTGTTTTTT
CAWSVLAAGELFF
>TRBV5-4|-|-|TRBJ1-1
TGTGCCAGCAGCTTTACCGGGAACACTGAAGCTTTCTTT
CASSFTGNTEAFF
>TRBV18|-|-|TRBJ1-4
TGTGCCAGCTCACCTCAGCGGATGGCTGGGGTCGCTAATGAAAAACTGTTTTTT
CASSPQRMAGVANEKLFF
>TRBV2|TRBD1|-|TRBJ2-1
TGTGCCAGCAGTGCGGACAGGGAAGTCGGCAATGAGCAGTTCTTC
CASSADREVGNEQFF
>TRBV6-5|-|-|TRBJ1-1
TGTGCCAGCAGTTACTCGCACAGGGACACTGAAGCTTTCTTT
CASSYSHRDTEAFF
>TRBV4-1|TRBD1|-|TRBJ1-1
TGCGCCAGCAGCCTGCAGGGGGGCACTGAAGCTTTCTTT
CASSLQGGTEAFF
>TRBV29-1|TRBD2|once|TRBJ2-7
TGCAGCGTTGGGGAGGGAAATTACTACGAGCAGTACTTC
CSVGEGNYYEQYF
>TRBV2|TRBD1|-|TRBJ1-5
TGTGCCAGCAGTCCCGGGACAGGGGCAGTTCCCCAGCATTTT
CASSPGTGAVPQHF
>TRBV13|-|few|TRBJ1-1
TGTGCCAGCAGCTTCCGACACTCCAACACTGAAGCTTTCTTT
CASSFRHSNTEAFF
>TRBV19|TRBD1|-|TRBJ1-4
TGTGCCAGTAACCATCGGACAGGCCCTGCAACTAATGAAAAACTGTTTTTT
CASNHRTGPATNEKLFF
>TRBV4-3|TRBD1|few|TRBJ1-4
TGCGCCAGCAGCCCTTCCATTCAGGGGGCAAGAGAAAAACTGTTTTTT
CASSPSIQGAREKLFF
>TRBV7-9|-|-|TRBJ2-1
TGTGCCAGCAGCTTAGGTAGCTTACTAAACTACAATGAGCAGTTCTTC
CASSLGSLLNYNEQFF
>TRBV19|TRBD1|once|TRBJ2-5
TGTGCCAGTAGTATACAGGGGCTAGGGGGCGGAAAGACCCAGTACTTC
CASSIQGLGGGKTQYF
>TRBV30|TRBD1|-|TRBJ1-2
TGTGCCTGGACCTGGGACAGGGGGAACTATGGCTACACCTTC
CAWTWDRGNYGYTF
>TRBV7-9|-|-|TRBJ1-6
TGTGCCAGCAGCTTAGTGGGCAGAACCAATTCACCCCTCCACTTT
CASSLVGRTNSPLHF
>TRBV7-3|TRBD2|-|TRBJ2-3
TGTGCCAGCAGCTTATCGCCGGGGGGGTATTCAGATACGCAGTATTTT
CASSLSPGGYSDTQYF
>TRBV2|-|-|TRBJ2-7
TGTGCCAGCAGTGAGTTCCTCTACGAGCAGTACTTC
CASSEFLYEQYF
>TRBV19|TRBD1|-|TRBJ2-7
TGTGCCAGTCTGGACAGGAGAGGGGGCAACTACGAGCAGTACTTC
CASLDRRGGNYEQYF
>TRBV2|-|-|TRBJ1-5
TGTGCCAGCAAAAATCAGGGTCAGCCCCAGCATTTT
CASKNQGQPQHF
>TRBV29-1|TRBD1|-|TRBJ1-4
TGCAGCGTCAAGGACAGGGGCGAAAAACTGTTTTTT
CSVKDRGEKLFF